Shown below are 9 T cell receptor beta chains from a single sample sequenced in a study of cytomegalovirus exposure and HLA in healthy donors. PCR amplification relied on 60 Vbeta primers (plus 13 Jbeta primers). Some clones are missing from TCRdb's copy, which holds only in-frame ones; the method was immunoSEQ multiplex PCR. This table holds 150,000 to 200,000 clones, 70% to 90% found once. Input material: PBMCs. Receptors originate from a man aged 18 to 35 in good health and CMV-seropositive.

The V and J genes are TRBV6-5 and TRBJ1-2; no definite D call. Trimming left V 6 bases short and J 4 bases short, with 18 bases between. The CDR3 runs to 15 residues. Germline CDR1 is MNHEY and CDR2 is SVGAGI. CDR3 in amino acids: CASSWVKGGLYGYTF. CDR3 DNA sequence: TGTGCCAGCAGCTGGGTCAAGGGCGGGCTCTATGGCTACACCTTC.

The rearrangement joins TRBV7-8 to TRBJ2-1, with 7 bases lining up with TRBD2. V shed 5 bases and J 0 bases; nucleotides not matched to a gene: 7. The CDR3 loop spans 16 amino acids. The germline V gene encodes CDR1 SGHVS and CDR2 FQNEAQ. CDR3 nucleotide sequence: TGTGCCAGCAGCCGCGGGGGAATCCGCTCCTACAATGAGCAGTTCTTC. Protein product: CASSRGGIRSYNEQFF.

The chain recombines TRBV10-3 with TRBJ2-1; D is perhaps TRBD1 (6 bases). The germline V gene encodes CDR1 ENHRY and CDR2 SYGVKD. This CDR3 has 15 residues. The V and J ends lost 5 bases and 6 bases respectively, with 17 bases between them. The CDR3, as DNA: TGTGCCATCAGTCAGATCCCCGACAGGTCCAATGAGCAGTTCTTC. Translation: CAISQIPDRSNEQFF.

A single count supports this clone. This chain joins TRBV6-5 and TRBJ1-2; 8 bases map to TRBD1. Germline-derived CDR1 and CDR2 are MNHEY and SVGAGI. This CDR3 has 14 residues. V shed 4 bases and J 3 bases; nucleotides not matched to a gene: 4. CDR3: CASSWGQAHYGYTF. The CDR3 coding sequence is TGTGCCAGCAGTTGGGGACAGGCACACTATGGCTACACCTTC.

This chain joins TRBV5-4 and TRBJ2-5; D may be TRBD2 (6 bases). The CDR3 is made up of 15 amino acids. Germline V gene data show CDR1 as SGHNT and CDR2 as YYREEE (reference sequence). V lost 3 bases to trimming and J lost 2 bases, with 14 bases between them. The CDR3 loop reads CASSSPGTRQETQYF. CDR3 nucleotides: TGTGCCAGCAGCTCCCCCGGGACTCGACAAGAGACCCAGTACTTC.

The V call is TRBV2, the J call TRBJ2-2; D perhaps matches TRBD2 (5 bases). Germline V gene lookup returns CDR1 SNHLY and CDR2 FYNNEI. Trimming removed 3 bases from V and 1 base from J, with 9 bases in between. The CDR3 loop spans 15 amino acids. The CDR3 DNA sequence: TGTGCCAGCAGTGACCGACGGGGGAACACCGGGGAGCTGTTTTTT. This codes for CASSDRRGNTGELFF.

This chain links TRBV25-1 with TRBJ2-2; the D is unclear. The CDR3 has 13 residues. Germline loops: CDR1 MGHDK, CDR2 SYGVNS. Trimming cost V 2 bases and J 5 bases, with 6 bases left between them. CDR3 region: CASSEIATGELFF. CDR3 DNA sequence: TGTGCCAGCAGTGAAATAGCTACCGGGGAGCTGTTTTTT.

This clone has more than one count but fewer than ten. The chain recombines TRBV2 with TRBJ2-2, with 8 bases lining up with TRBD2. V trimming: 4 bases; J trimming: 2 bases; junction bases outside the gene matches: 6. This CDR3 region has 16 residues. The germline gives CDR1 SNHLY, CDR2 FYNNEI. The CDR3 DNA is TGTGCCAGCAGTGGTCTTGCGGGGGGAAACACCGGGGAGCTGTTTTTT. Encoded protein: CASSGLAGGNTGELFF. Complete variable domain (other parts from reference TRBV2 and TRBJ2-2): EPEVTQTPSHQVTQMGQEVILRCVPISNHLYFYWYRQILGQKVEFLVSFYNNEISEKSEIFDDQFSVERPDGSNFTLKIRSTKLEDSAMYFCASSGLAGGNTGELFFGEGSRLTVL.

This rearrangement joins TRBV28 to TRBJ2-6, with D uncertain. CDR1 and CDR2 (germline): MDHEN, SYDVKM. Trimming stripped 1 base from V and 0 bases from J, with 4 bases between. The CDR3 spans 15 residues. The CDR3 loop reads CASSLSGSGANVLTF. The CDR3 nucleotides read TGTGCCAGCAGTTTATCAGGCTCTGGGGCCAACGTCCTGACTTTC.